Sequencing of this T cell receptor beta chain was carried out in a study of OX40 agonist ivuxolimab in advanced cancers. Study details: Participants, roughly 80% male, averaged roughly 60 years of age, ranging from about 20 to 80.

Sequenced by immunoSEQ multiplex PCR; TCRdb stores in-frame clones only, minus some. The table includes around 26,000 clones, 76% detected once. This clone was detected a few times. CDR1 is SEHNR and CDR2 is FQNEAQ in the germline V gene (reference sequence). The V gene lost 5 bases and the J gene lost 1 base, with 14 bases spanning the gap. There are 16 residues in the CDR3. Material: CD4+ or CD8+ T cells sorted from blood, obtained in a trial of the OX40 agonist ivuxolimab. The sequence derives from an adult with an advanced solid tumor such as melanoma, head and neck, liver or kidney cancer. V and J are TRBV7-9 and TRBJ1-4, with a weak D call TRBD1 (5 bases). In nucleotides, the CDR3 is TGTGCCAGCAGCCTTCCTCCCGGACAAACTAATGAAAAACTGTTTTTT. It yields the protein CASSLPPGQTNEKLFF. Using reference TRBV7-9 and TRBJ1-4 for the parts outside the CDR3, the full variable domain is DTGVSQNPRHKITKRGQNVTFRCDPISEHNRLYWYRQTLGQGPEFLTYFQNEAQLEKSRLLSDRFSAERPKGSFSTLEIQRTEQGDSAMYLCASSLPPGQTNEKLFFGSGTQLSVL.